The T cell receptor (beta chain) described here comes from a study of T cell responses to AZD1222 COVID-19 vaccine. Regarding the study as a whole: Nearly half of unique spike-specific TCRs reportedly avoided B.1.351 and B.1.1.7 mutated regions.

With regard to this clone: The antigen is undetermined.

This CDR3 is 15 amino acids long. CDR1 is SGHRS, CDR2 YFSETQ, per germline. Trimming cost V 4 bases and J 1 base, with 14 bases left between them. The data were produced by immunoSEQ multiplex PCR, yet TCRdb's version contains in-frame clones alone and is incomplete. Of 140,000 to 150,000 clones listed, approximately 93% are singletons. J is TRBJ1-1 and V is TRBV5-1, with D perhaps TRBD1 (6 bases). Source: peripheral blood, taken on day 0 of AZD1222 vaccination. The clonotype was recovered from an adult in good health. In nucleotides, the CDR3 is TGCGCCAGCAGCATACAGGGTGGAACGAACACTGAAGCTTTCTTT. Translation: CASSIQGGTNTEAFF.